This is a list of T cell receptor beta chains from one sample in a study of PD-1 blockade in classical Hodgkin lymphoma. TCRdb's copy holds only in-frame clones and misses some; the assay was immunoSEQ multiplex PCR. The sample includes 45,000 to 65,000 clones, over 60% of them seen just once. Specimen: peripheral blood mononuclear cells (PBMCs), collected before the second cycle of nivolumab. The receptors here all came from a human donor with classical Hodgkin lymphoma. Both conserved end residues are part of each CDR3. The D gene is left open where the match is weak. Rows may omit the clone size; those that give it use once, few, many or a size class.

clone size | D gene | J gene | V gene | CDR3 protein | CDR3 DNA
medium-sized | . | TRBJ2-6 | TRBV27 | CASSSSGAGANVLTF | TGTGCCAGCAGTTCCTCGGGTGCTGGGGCCAACGTCCTGACTTTC
few | TRBD1 | TRBJ1-5 | TRBV27 | CASSFQGANQPQHF | TGTGCCAGCAGTTTTCAGGGGGCAAATCAGCCCCAGCATTTT
. | . | TRBJ1-2 | TRBV10-3 | CATRTESNYGYTF | TGTGCCACCCGGACAGAGTCTAACTATGGCTACACCTTC
. | . | TRBJ2-7 | TRBV6-5 | CASSPPGSEQYF | TGTGCCAGCAGCCCCCCCGGGTCCGAGCAGTACTTC
. | TRBD1 | TRBJ1-2 | TRBV18 | CASSRTGMDYGYTF | TGTGCCAGCTCGCGGACAGGGATGGACTATGGCTACACCTTC
. | . | TRBJ2-2 | TRBV29-1 | CSVVIGNGELFF | TGCAGCGTTGTTATCGGGAACGGGGAGCTGTTTTTT
. | . | TRBJ2-3 | TRBV7-3 | CASSLRSGGGSTDTQYF | TGTGCCAGCAGCTTAAGAAGTGGGGGCGGGAGCACAGATACGCAGTATTTT
few | . | TRBJ2-1 | TRBV14 | CASSQRLGSEQFF | TGTGCCAGCAGCCAGCGACTAGGGAGTGAGCAGTTCTTC
. | . | TRBJ2-1 | TRBV7-2 | CASSLAGSRGHYNEQFF | TGTGCCAGCAGCTTAGCGGGCAGTCGGGGTCACTACAATGAGCAGTTCTTC
. | . | TRBJ1-1 | TRBV29-1 | CSVVVQGITEAFF | TGCAGCGTTGTTGTTCAGGGGATAACTGAAGCTTTCTTT
many | . | TRBJ2-4 | TRBV19 | CATRQGGGIQYF | TGTGCCACCCGCCAGGGGGGAGGCATTCAGTACTTC
. | . | TRBJ1-4 | TRBV6-5 | CASSYSLRDEKLFF | TGTGCCAGCAGTTACTCGCTCAGGGATGAAAAACTGTTTTTT
. | . | TRBJ2-7 | TRBV2 | CASSRGRSSSYEQYF | TGTGCCAGCAGTCGCGGCCGCAGTAGCTCCTACGAGCAGTACTTC
. | TRBD2 | TRBJ2-7 | TRBV6-5 | CASTARTSGTYEQYF | TGTGCCAGCACTGCAAGGACTAGCGGGACCTACGAGCAGTACTTC
. | TRBD1 | TRBJ1-4 | TRBV19 | CATSPQGVANEKLFF | TGTGCCACTTCACCCCAGGGGGTGGCTAATGAAAAACTGTTTTTT
. | . | TRBJ1-2 | TRBV2 | CASSEATANNYGYTF | TGTGCCAGCAGTGAGGCGACAGCTAATAACTATGGCTACACCTTC
. | TRBD2 | TRBJ2-1 | TRBV30 | CAWKGLAGANEQFF | TGTGCCTGGAAAGGACTAGCGGGAGCCAATGAGCAGTTCTTC
once | . | TRBJ1-5 | TRBV28 | CASRPSAGPQHF | TGTGCCAGCAGACCTTCGGCAGGGCCCCAGCATTTT
. | . | TRBJ2-1 | TRBV28 | CASSLRYNEQFF | TGTGCCAGCAGTTTGAGGTACAATGAGCAGTTCTTC
. | . | TRBJ2-1 | TRBV7-2 | CASSLVWSPAGYNEQFF | TGTGCCAGCAGCTTAGTATGGTCCCCGGCAGGTTACAATGAGCAGTTCTTC
few | TRBD1 | TRBJ1-3 | TRBV11-2 | CASSPDTNRGQSGNTIYF | TGTGCCAGCAGCCCAGACACAAACAGGGGGCAATCTGGAAACACCATATATTTT
. | . | TRBJ2-5 | TRBV27 | CASSSQDSGETQYF | TGTGCCAGCAGTTCCCAGGACTCGGGAGAGACCCAGTACTTC
few | . | TRBJ1-2 | TRBV30 | CAWSIGDHYTF | TGTGCCTGGAGTATTGGGGACCACTACACCTTC
. | TRBD1 | TRBJ1-6 | TRBV28 | CASSLGGQGVRSPLHF | TGTGCCAGCAGTTTGGGTGGGCAGGGGGTACGTTCACCCCTCCACTTT
. | TRBD2 | TRBJ2-2 | TRBV29-1 | CSVKRMGGAGELFF | TGCAGCGTCAAGCGGATGGGGGGGGCCGGGGAGCTGTTTTTT
. | . | TRBJ2-5 | TRBV23-1 | CASSQSGQKQETQYF | TGCGCCAGCAGTCAATCGGGGCAGAAGCAAGAGACCCAGTACTTC
. | TRBD2 | TRBJ2-1 | TRBV28 | CASKGLGLADDEQFF | TGTGCCAGCAAGGGCCTCGGACTAGCTGATGATGAGCAGTTCTTC
. | . | TRBJ1-5 | TRBV6-1 | CASSSHGYQPQHF | TGTGCCAGCAGTTCCCACGGATATCAGCCCCAGCATTTT
. | TRBD1 | TRBJ2-5 | TRBV18 | CASSPTGVNEETQYF | TGTGCCAGCTCACCGACAGGGGTTAACGAAGAGACCCAGTACTTC
. | TRBD2 | TRBJ2-2 | TRBV10-3 | CAISELTSVAGELFF | TGTGCCATCAGCGAACTAACTAGCGTGGCCGGGGAGCTGTTTTTT
. | . | TRBJ2-5 | TRBV30 | CAWSWMSGAQETQYF | TGTGCCTGGTCGTGGATGTCAGGGGCCCAAGAGACCCAGTACTTC
many | . | TRBJ2-3 | TRBV19 | CASSIRGPGLGSTDTQYF | TGTGCCAGTAGTATCAGAGGGCCAGGACTGGGTAGCACAGATACGCAGTATTTT